Presented here are 12 T cell receptor beta chains from one specimen sequenced in a study of shared clonotypes between healthy human individuals. Only in-frame clones appear in the TCRdb table, and some are missing; sequencing was by immunoSEQ multiplex PCR. This sample has hundreds of thousands of clones; around 96% occur once, and the top ten carry about 0.064%. Sequenced input: naive CD4+ T cells sorted from blood. Subset specified: CD45RA+ positively selected. The receptors shown here come from a woman aged 25 to 39 in good health.

J is TRBJ2-1 and V is TRBV4-1; D unresolved. V was clipped by 2 bases and J by 6 bases, with 32 bases between them. Germline values: CDR1 MGHRA, CDR2 YSYEKL. The CDR3 loop spans 21 amino acids. The chain's CDR3 is CASSQQRLPGPQVRWGNEQFF. CDR3 DNA sequence: TGCGCCAGCAGCCAACAAAGGTTACCGGGCCCCCAGGTTAGATGGGGCAATGAGCAGTTCTTC.

The chain recombines TRBV5-1 with TRBJ2-7; D is perhaps TRBD1 or TRBD2 (5 bases each). The length of the CDR3 is 15 residues. V was clipped by 0 bases and J by 2 bases, with 12 bases between them. Per germline, CDR1 SGHRS and CDR2 YFSETQ. CDR3 amino acids: CASSLAGTATYEQYF. In DNA form, the CDR3 reads TGCGCCAGCAGCTTGGCCGGGACGGCTACCTACGAGCAGTACTTC.

J is TRBJ1-5 and V is TRBV7-4; no clear D gene. The germline V gene encodes CDR1 SGHVT and CDR2 SQSDAQ. The CDR3 is 18 amino acids. V was clipped by 3 bases and J by 0 bases, with 18 bases between them. CDR3 DNA sequence: TGTGCCAGCAGCTTCGGTGGCCGAGAGGGCCATAGCAATCAGCCCCAGCATTTT. Translated, it gives CASSFGGREGHSNQPQHF.

The J gene is TRBJ1-2, the V gene TRBV28; D remains unclear. The germline gives CDR1 MDHEN, CDR2 SYDVKM. This CDR3 comprises 15 residues. The V end was cut by 4 bases, the J end by 4 bases, with 16 bases between. CDR3 region: CASSSGGRALYGYTF. The CDR3, as DNA: TGTGCCAGCAGTTCGGGCGGGAGGGCACTCTATGGCTACACCTTC.

The chain employs TRBV5-3 and TRBJ2-1, with a weak D call TRBD1 (5 bases). Being an ORF, TRBV5-3 has a function that is uncertain. This CDR3 contains 13 residues. V lost 2 bases, J lost 10 bases, and 13 bases lay in between. CDR3: CARSFIGVGEQFF. In nucleotides, the CDR3 is TGTGCCAGAAGCTTCATAGGGGTCGGCGAGCAGTTCTTC.

J is TRBJ1-2 and V is TRBV5-1; TRBD1 matches 7 bases. Germline values: CDR1 SGHRS, CDR2 YFSETQ. After removal of 4 bases from V and 3 bases from J, the junction contained 6 bases not matched to a gene. The CDR3 contains 14 residues. CDR3 nucleotides: TGCGCCAGCAGCAATAGACAGGGAGACTATGGCTACACCTTC. This gives the protein CASSNRQGDYGYTF.

V usage is TRBV10-3 and J usage is TRBJ2-7, with no clear D. Per the germline V gene, CDR1 is ENHRY and CDR2 is SYGVKD. The V end was cut by 0 bases, the J end by 5 bases, with 8 bases between. The CDR3 extends over 13 amino acids. The CDR3 DNA sequence: TGTGCCATCAGTGAGTCACAACAGAACGAGCAGTACTTC. Its protein product is CAISESQQNEQYF.

The gene calls are TRBV6-4 and TRBJ1-1, with D possibly TRBD1 on 5 matching bases. The CDR3 has 16 amino acids. Trimming cost V 3 bases and J 1 base, with 15 bases left between them. Germline values: CDR1 MRHNA, CDR2 SNTAGT. CDR3 sequence reads: CASSEGRAGRNTEAFF. DNA of the CDR3: TGTGCCAGCAGTGAGGGTCGCGCAGGGAGGAACACTGAAGCTTTCTTT.

V usage is TRBV6-1 and J usage is TRBJ2-3, with D possibly matching TRBD1 (5 bases). Germline V CDR1 and CDR2: MNHNS, SASEGT. V lost 5 bases and J 2 bases, leaving 14 bases between the germline ends. The CDR3 has 15 amino acids. The CDR3 sequence: CASSSRTRNTDTQYF. In nucleotides, the CDR3 is TGTGCCAGCAGTTCCAGGACACGGAACACAGATACGCAGTATTTT.

The J gene is TRBJ2-1, the V gene TRBV9, with 11 bases that match TRBD2. This CDR3 is built from 15 residues. Germline V lookup: CDR1 SGDLS, CDR2 YYNGEE. The V gene end was trimmed by 5 bases and the J gene end by 5 bases; junction bases not matched to a gene: 6. The CDR3 nucleotides are TGTGCCAGCAGTGCGACTAGCGGGGCAAACAATGAGCAGTTCTTC. Residues: CASSATSGANNEQFF.

The rearrangement uses TRBV30 and TRBJ1-5, with D possibly matching TRBD1 (5 bases). In germline, CDR1 is GTSNPN, CDR2 SVGIG (reference sequence). The germline V and J ends were trimmed by 3 bases and 2 bases, with 8 bases remaining between them. This CDR3 region has 13 residues. The CDR3 DNA follows: TGTGCCTGGAGGGGGCGAGGCAATCAGCCCCAGCATTTT. Amino acid sequence: CAWRGRGNQPQHF.

The chain combines TRBV5-6 with TRBJ1-2, with a weak D call TRBD1 (5 bases). Germline V gives CDR1 SGHDT, CDR2 YYEEEE. This CDR3 is 14 amino acids long. Trimming left V 4 bases short and J 0 bases short, with 10 bases between. The DNA of the CDR3 is TGTGCCAGCAGCAGGACACCCGCTAACTATGGCTACACCTTC. Residues: CASSRTPANYGYTF.